This passage covers 25 T cell receptor beta chains from one sample sequenced in a study of blood T cell repertoires in COVID-19. The table came from immunoSEQ multiplex PCR; TCRdb's copy has only in-frame clones and leaves some out. The data show around 150,000 clones, under 80% seen once. The sample taken for sequencing was peripheral blood. The origin of the receptors is a man in his sixties with acute or convalescent COVID-19.

The rearrangement links TRBV29-1 to TRBJ1-1, with D uncertain. V lost 5 bases to trimming and J lost 2 bases, with 12 bases between them. The CDR3 spans 13 residues. Germline CDR1 is SQVTM and CDR2 is ANQGSEA. The CDR3, as DNA: TGCAGCGTTCAAGTGCAGGCTAACACTGAAGCTTTCTTT. Amino acid sequence: CSVQVQANTEAFF.

The chain combines TRBV13 with TRBJ2-5, with TRBD1 identical over 12 bases. The CDR3 has 16 residues. Germline CDR1 is PRHDT and CDR2 is FYEKMQ (reference sequence). The J segment lost 3 bases and the V segment lost 5 bases, leaving 7 bases of the junction unmatched. The chain's CDR3 is CASSPRDRGREETQYF. The CDR3 DNA reads as TGTGCCAGCAGCCCTCGGGACAGGGGGCGCGAAGAGACCCAGTACTTC.

This sequence joins TRBV6-5 and TRBJ1-2; 7 bases are a match to TRBD1. CDR1 is MNHEY and CDR2 is SVGAGI in the germline V gene. The CDR3 is 14 amino acids. J was trimmed by 5 bases and V by 5 bases; bases with no gene match: 8. In nucleotides, the CDR3 is TGTGCCAGCAGTCAGACCGGGACAGCGTATGGCTACACCTTC. Translated: CASSQTGTAYGYTF.

The chain links TRBV6-5 to TRBJ2-5, with TRBD1 matching 10 bases. Germline V gene data show CDR1 as MNHEY and CDR2 as SVGAGI. The length of the CDR3 is 14 residues. After removal of 2 bases from V and 7 bases from J, the junction contained 4 bases not matched to a gene. As DNA, the CDR3 is TGTGCCAGCAGTTACGGGACAGGGGTGGGGACCCAGTACTTC. Protein product: CASSYGTGVGTQYF.

V gene TRBV29-1 combines with J gene TRBJ2-3; possibly TRBD1 for D (6 bases). V lost 3 bases and J 5 bases, leaving 15 bases between the germline ends. The CDR3 is 14 residues long. Germline V gene data show CDR1 as SQVTM and CDR2 as ANQGSEA. The CDR3 spells CSVDGLGGLDTQYF. CDR3 sequence (DNA): TGCAGCGTTGACGGGCTAGGGGGTTTAGATACGCAGTATTTT.

V usage is TRBV11-1 and J usage is TRBJ1-2; 9 bases agree with TRBD1. The ends lost 5 bases at V and 6 bases at J; junction bases unmatched: 10. CDR1 and CDR2 (germline): SGHAT, FQDESV (reference sequence). CDR3 length: 15 amino acids. The CDR3 coding sequence is TGTGCCAGCAGCCTAAGACAGGGGGTGGAAAATGGCTACACCTTC. It translates to CASSLRQGVENGYTF. The whole variable domain, remainder taken from reference TRBV11-1 and TRBJ1-2, is EAEVAQSPRYKITEKSQAVAFWCDPISGHATLYWYRQILGQGPELLVQFQDESVVDDSQLPKDRFSAERLKGVDSTLKIQPAELGDSAMYLCASSLRQGVENGYTFGSGTRLTVV.

The table lists this clone with a count of one. This chain joins TRBV30 and TRBJ1-4, with TRBD1 matching 7 bases. Trimming cost V 5 bases and J 4 bases; bases outside gene matches: 7. Germline-derived CDR1 and CDR2 are GTSNPN and SVGIG (reference sequence). The CDR3 totals 14 residues. This chain's CDR3 is CAWQTGALNEKLFF. The CDR3 DNA is TGTGCCTGGCAAACAGGGGCCCTTAATGAAAAACTGTTTTTT.

The chain carries TRBV11-2 and TRBJ2-7; a weak D match, TRBD2 (7 bases). Per the germline V gene, CDR1 is SGHAT and CDR2 is FQNNGV. Trimming took 5 bases from V and 5 from J, leaving 16 bases between them. CDR3 length: 14 amino acids. The CDR3 loop is CASSREWEGDEQYF. CDR3 nucleotide sequence: TGTGCCAGCAGCCGAGAATGGGAGGGGGACGAGCAGTACTTC.

This clone has just a few counts. The chain has TRBV15 and TRBJ2-5; no clear D. This CDR3 has 13 amino acids. V was trimmed by 1 base and J by 3 bases, leaving 6 bases between them. Germline loops: CDR1 LNHNV, CDR2 YYDKDF (reference sequence). The chain's CDR3 is CATSRGDKETQYF. DNA of the CDR3: TGTGCCACCAGCAGAGGCGATAAAGAGACCCAGTACTTC.

Concerning this clone itself: This sample also contains other DNA sequences that code for the same CDR3. CDR3 sequence: CASSSGQGNQPQHF. For the CDR3, the DNA is TGTGCCAGCAGTTCCGGGCAGGGAAATCAGCCCCAGCATTTT. The chain recombines TRBV28 with TRBJ1-5, with D possibly being TRBD1 (5 bases). The V gene's germline CDR1 is MDHEN and CDR2 SYDVKM. V shed 4 bases and J shed 4 bases, with 11 bases lying between them. The CDR3 is 14 residues long.

V and J are TRBV18 and TRBJ2-7; 8 nucleotides align to TRBD2. Germline CDR1 is KGHSH and CDR2 is LQKENI. The CDR3 spans 14 residues. The V gene end was trimmed by 3 bases and the J gene end by 8 bases; junction bases not matched to a gene: 9. DNA of the CDR3: TGTGCCAGCTCACCGGGACTAGAGTTAGGGCAGCAGTACTTC. It is translated as CASSPGLELGQQYF.

The genes are TRBV11-2 and TRBJ1-1, with 7 bases that match TRBD1. V was pared by 5 bases and J by 8 bases, with 8 bases of the junction left unmatched. Looked up from germline, CDR1 is SGHAT and CDR2 is FQNNGV. The CDR3 is 13 residues long. CDR3 sequence (DNA): TGTGCCAGCAGCCAAAACAGGGGTGGGGAAGCTTTCTTT. Amino acids: CASSQNRGGEAFF.

CDR3 amino acids: CASSLQGAAEGIQYF. The CDR3 DNA reads TGCGCCAGCAGCTTGCAGGGGGCGGCGGAGGGCATTCAGTACTTC. V usage is TRBV5-1 and J usage is TRBJ2-4, with TRBD1 matching 8 bases. Germline CDR1 reads SGHRS; CDR2 reads YFSETQ. The CDR3 runs to 15 residues. The V gene end was trimmed by 1 base and the J gene end by 9 bases; junction bases not matched to a gene: 9.

The CDR3 region has the DNA TGCGCCAGCAGCTTGGGATGGACAGTCAGCAATGAAAAACTGTTTTTT. Protein sequence: CASSLGWTVSNEKLFF. The chain couples TRBV5-1 to TRBJ1-4; D perhaps matches TRBD1 (6 bases). This CDR3 comprises 16 residues. Germline lookup yields CDR1 SGHRS and CDR2 YFSETQ. The V gene lost 0 bases and the J gene lost 5 bases, with 14 bases spanning the gap.

The rearrangement links TRBV6-2 or TRBV6-3 to TRBJ2-7; possible D gene TRBD2, 6 bases. This CDR3 comprises 15 residues. The germline gives CDR1 MNHEY, CDR2 SVGEGT. V was pared by 2 bases and J by 1 base, with 12 bases between. The CDR3 loop is CASSYDGSSSYEQYF. The CDR3 nucleotides are TGTGCCAGCAGTTACGACGGGAGTTCATCCTACGAGCAGTACTTC.

The genes are TRBV27 and TRBJ2-6; D is uncertain. Germline CDR1 reads MNHEY; CDR2 reads SMNVEV (reference sequence). Trimming stripped 8 bases from V and 2 bases from J, with 4 bases between. The CDR3 length is 12 residues. CDR3 loop: CASGPGANVLTF. The DNA for the CDR3 is TGTGCCAGCGGGCCTGGGGCCAACGTCCTGACTTTC.

The chain uses TRBV7-9 and TRBJ2-3, with D uncertain. The CDR3 has 12 residues. Trimming removed 5 bases from V and 3 bases from J, with 6 bases in between. CDR1 SEHNR and CDR2 FQNEAQ come from the germline V gene (reference sequence). The CDR3 region has the DNA TGTGCCAGCAGCCCTACGACAGATACGCAGTATTTT. Translation gives CASSPTTDTQYF.

The chain is built from TRBV7-2 and TRBJ2-7; D is unclear. Trimming took off 1 base at V and 3 bases at J, with 7 bases between the two ends. The germline CDR1 and CDR2 sequences are SGHTA and FQGNSA. This CDR3 is 13 amino acids long. CDR3 protein: CASSLGVGYEQYF. CDR3 DNA: TGTGCCAGCAGCTTAGGTGTCGGCTACGAGCAGTACTTC. The entire variable domain, with the rest obtained from reference TRBV7-2 and TRBJ2-7, is as follows: GAGVSQSPSNKVTEKGKDVELRCDPISGHTALYWYRQSLGQGLEFLIYFQGNSAPDKSGLPSDRFSAERTGGSVSTLTIQRTQQEDSAVYLCASSLGVGYEQYFGPGTRLTVT.

The V call is TRBV29-1, the J call TRBJ2-5; weak D call: TRBD2 (6 bases). Germline-derived CDR1 and CDR2 are SQVTM and ANQGSEA. The CDR3 covers 14 residues. Trimming took 4 bases from V and 7 from J, leaving 19 bases between them. In DNA, the CDR3 is TGCAGCGTTGGGTTTACCACCCCGGGAGTGACCCAGTACTTC. Residues: CSVGFTTPGVTQYF. The full variable domain, rest sourced from reference TRBV29-1 and TRBJ2-5, is SAVISQKPSRDICQRGTSLTIQCQVDSQVTMMFWYRQQPGQSLTLIATANQGSEATYESGFVIDKFPISRPNLTFSTLTVSNMSPEDSSIYLCSVGFTTPGVTQYFGPGTRLLVL.

V usage is TRBV19 and J usage is TRBJ1-5; 10 bases align to TRBD1. CDR3 length: 13 amino acids. V lost 5 bases and J lost 5; bases outside the gene matches: 0. Germline-derived CDR1 and CDR2 are LNHDA and SQIVND (reference sequence). The CDR3 reads CASSGTGDQPQHF. The DNA of the CDR3 is TGTGCCAGTAGTGGGACAGGGGATCAGCCCCAGCATTTT.

The rearrangement links TRBV7-8 to TRBJ2-7, with TRBD2 matching 12 bases. This CDR3 spans 13 amino acids. V shed 7 bases and J 3 bases; nucleotides not matched to a gene: 1. In germline, CDR1 is SGHVS, CDR2 FQNEAQ. CDR3 nucleotide sequence: TGTGCCAGCAAGGGACTAGCGGGCTACGAGCAGTACTTC. Translated: CASKGLAGYEQYF.

The CDR3 reads CASSRQGVGTGELFF. The CDR3, as DNA: TGTGCCAGCAGCAGACAGGGAGTTGGCACCGGGGAGCTGTTTTTT. The chain uses TRBV5-6 and TRBJ2-2, with 7 bases fitting TRBD1. The V segment lost 4 bases and the J segment 4 bases; nucleotides outside the gene matches: 7. There are 15 residues in the CDR3. The V gene's germline CDR1 is SGHDT and CDR2 YYEEEE.

This rearrangement joins TRBV30 to TRBJ2-1, with TRBD1 identical over 7 bases. The length of the CDR3 is 14 residues. Trimming at V came to 2 bases and at J to 6 bases, leaving 7 bases not matched to a gene. Germline V gene data show CDR1 as GTSNPN and CDR2 as SVGIG (reference sequence). The CDR3: CAWSRRTGSNEQFF. The CDR3 bases are TGTGCCTGGAGTAGGAGGACAGGAAGCAATGAGCAGTTCTTC.

CDR3 sequence: CASRSTYYEQYF. CDR3 nucleotide sequence: TGTGCCAGCAGGTCGACTTACTACGAGCAGTACTTC. The chain is built from TRBV28 and TRBJ2-7; D unclear. This CDR3 has 12 residues. With 6 bases removed from V and 3 bases from J, the gap between germline ends came to 9 bases. The V gene's germline CDR1 is MDHEN and CDR2 SYDVKM.

The chain has TRBV18 and TRBJ2-2; D is perhaps TRBD1 (5 bases). Trimming stripped 0 bases from V and 3 bases from J, with 8 bases between. The germline gives CDR1 KGHSH, CDR2 LQKENI. This CDR3 has 15 residues. This CDR3 is CASSPPGQYTGELFF. In DNA form, the CDR3 reads TGTGCCAGCTCACCACCGGGGCAGTACACCGGGGAGCTGTTTTTT.